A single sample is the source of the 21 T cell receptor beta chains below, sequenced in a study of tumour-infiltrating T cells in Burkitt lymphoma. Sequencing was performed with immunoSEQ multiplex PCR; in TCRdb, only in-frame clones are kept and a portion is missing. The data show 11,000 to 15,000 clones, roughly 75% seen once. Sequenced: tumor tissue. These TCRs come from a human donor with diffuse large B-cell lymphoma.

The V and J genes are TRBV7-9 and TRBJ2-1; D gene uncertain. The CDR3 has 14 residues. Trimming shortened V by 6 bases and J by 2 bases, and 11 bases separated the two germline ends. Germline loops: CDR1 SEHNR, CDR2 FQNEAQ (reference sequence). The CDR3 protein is CASSQLSTYNEQFF. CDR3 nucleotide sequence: TGTGCCAGCAGTCAACTAAGCACCTACAATGAGCAGTTCTTC.

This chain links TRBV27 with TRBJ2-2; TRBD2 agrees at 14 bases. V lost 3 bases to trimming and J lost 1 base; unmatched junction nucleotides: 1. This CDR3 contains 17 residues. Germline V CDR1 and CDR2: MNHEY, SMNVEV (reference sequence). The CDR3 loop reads CASSFGTSGRNTGELFF. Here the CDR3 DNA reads TGTGCCAGCAGTTTCGGGACTAGCGGGAGGAACACCGGGGAGCTGTTTTTT.

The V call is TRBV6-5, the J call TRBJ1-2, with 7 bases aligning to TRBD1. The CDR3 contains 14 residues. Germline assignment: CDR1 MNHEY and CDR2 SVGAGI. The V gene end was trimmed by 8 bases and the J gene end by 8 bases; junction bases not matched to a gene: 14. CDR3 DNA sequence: TGTGCCAGCGCTTCCGGGACAGAGGTATCGGGCTACACCTTC. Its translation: CASASGTEVSGYTF.

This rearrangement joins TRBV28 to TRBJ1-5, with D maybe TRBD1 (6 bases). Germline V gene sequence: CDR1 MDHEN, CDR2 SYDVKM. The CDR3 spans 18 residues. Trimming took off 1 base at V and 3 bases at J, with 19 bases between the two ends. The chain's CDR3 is CASSLSGVGGTLNQPQHF. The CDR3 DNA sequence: TGTGCCAGCAGTTTATCAGGGGTCGGAGGGACCCTCAATCAGCCCCAGCATTTT.

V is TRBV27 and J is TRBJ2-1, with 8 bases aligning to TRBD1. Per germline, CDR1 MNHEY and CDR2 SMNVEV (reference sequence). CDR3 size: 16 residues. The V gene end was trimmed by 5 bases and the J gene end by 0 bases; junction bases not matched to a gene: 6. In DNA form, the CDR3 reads TGTGCCAGCAGTACCCGGGACAGGAGCTCCTACAATGAGCAGTTCTTC. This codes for CASSTRDRSSYNEQFF.

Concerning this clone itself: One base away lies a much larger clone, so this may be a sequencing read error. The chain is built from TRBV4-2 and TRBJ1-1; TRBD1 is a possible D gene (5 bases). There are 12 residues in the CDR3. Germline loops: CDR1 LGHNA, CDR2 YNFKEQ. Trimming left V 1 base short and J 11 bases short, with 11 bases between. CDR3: CASSQGTGLAFF. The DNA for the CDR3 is TGTGCCAGCAGCCAAGGAACGGGGCTCGCTTTCTTT.

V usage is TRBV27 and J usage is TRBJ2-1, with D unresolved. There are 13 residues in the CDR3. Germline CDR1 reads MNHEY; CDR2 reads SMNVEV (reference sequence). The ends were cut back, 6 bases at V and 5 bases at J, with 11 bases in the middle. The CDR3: CASSVGAHNEQFF. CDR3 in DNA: TGTGCCAGCAGCGTAGGAGCCCACAATGAGCAGTTCTTC.

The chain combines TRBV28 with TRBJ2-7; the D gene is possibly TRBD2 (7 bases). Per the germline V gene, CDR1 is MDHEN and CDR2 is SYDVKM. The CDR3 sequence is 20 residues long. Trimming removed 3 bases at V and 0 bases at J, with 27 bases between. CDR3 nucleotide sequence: TGTGCCAGCAGTTTCGATAGGGGGGGCAGGACAGCTAAATCCTCCTACGAGCAGTACTTC. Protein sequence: CASSFDRGGRTAKSSYEQYF.

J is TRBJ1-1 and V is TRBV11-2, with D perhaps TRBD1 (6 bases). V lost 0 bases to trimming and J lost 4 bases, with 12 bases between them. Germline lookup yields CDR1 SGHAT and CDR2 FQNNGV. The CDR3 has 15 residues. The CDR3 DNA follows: TGTGCCAGCAGCTTAGAGCAGACAGGCTTCACTGAAGCTTTCTTT. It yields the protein CASSLEQTGFTEAFF. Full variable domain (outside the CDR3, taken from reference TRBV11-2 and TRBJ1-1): EAGVAQSPRYKIIEKRQSVAFWCNPISGHATLYWYQQILGQGPKLLIQFQNNGVVDDSQLPKDRFSAERLKGVDSTLKIQPAKLEDSAVYLCASSLEQTGFTEAFFGQGTRLTVV.

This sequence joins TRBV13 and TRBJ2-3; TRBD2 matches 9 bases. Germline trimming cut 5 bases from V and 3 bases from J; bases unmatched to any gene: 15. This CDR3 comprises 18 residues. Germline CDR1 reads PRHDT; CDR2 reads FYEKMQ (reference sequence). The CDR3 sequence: CASSEALREGFATDTQYF. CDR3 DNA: TGTGCCAGCAGCGAGGCGTTGCGGGAGGGATTTGCAACAGATACGCAGTATTTT.

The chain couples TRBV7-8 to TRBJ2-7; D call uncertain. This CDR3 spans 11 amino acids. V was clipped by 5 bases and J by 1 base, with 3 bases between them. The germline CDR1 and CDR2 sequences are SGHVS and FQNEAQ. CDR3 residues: CASSASYEQYF. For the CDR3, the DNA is TGTGCCAGCAGCGCTTCCTACGAGCAGTACTTC.

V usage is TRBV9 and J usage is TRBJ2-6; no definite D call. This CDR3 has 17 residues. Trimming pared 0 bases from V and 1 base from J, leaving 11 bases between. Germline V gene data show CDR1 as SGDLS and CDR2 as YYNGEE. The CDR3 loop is CASSVDSLSSGANVLTF. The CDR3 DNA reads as TGTGCCAGCAGCGTAGACAGTCTAAGTTCTGGGGCCAACGTCCTGACTTTC.

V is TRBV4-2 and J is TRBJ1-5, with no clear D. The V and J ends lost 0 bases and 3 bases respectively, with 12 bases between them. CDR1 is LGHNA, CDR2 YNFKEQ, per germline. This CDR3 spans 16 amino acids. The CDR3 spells CASSQDLGRDNQPQHF. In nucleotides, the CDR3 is TGTGCCAGCAGCCAAGATCTGGGAAGGGACAATCAGCCCCAGCATTTT.

CDR3 in amino acids: CASSLWTGNSGNTIYF. CDR3 coding DNA: TGTGCCAGCAGCCTTTGGACCGGCAACTCTGGAAACACCATATATTTT. This chain links TRBV4-2 with TRBJ1-3; D gene uncertain. Trimming took off 4 bases at V and 0 bases at J, with 13 bases between the two ends. This CDR3 region has 16 residues. Germline V gene sequence: CDR1 LGHNA, CDR2 YNFKEQ.

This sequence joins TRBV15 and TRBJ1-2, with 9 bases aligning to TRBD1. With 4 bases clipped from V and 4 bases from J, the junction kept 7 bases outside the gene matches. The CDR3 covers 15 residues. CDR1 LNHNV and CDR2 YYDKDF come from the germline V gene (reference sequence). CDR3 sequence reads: CATSTTGGAAYGYTF. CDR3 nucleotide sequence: TGTGCCACCAGCACCACAGGGGGCGCGGCCTATGGCTACACCTTC. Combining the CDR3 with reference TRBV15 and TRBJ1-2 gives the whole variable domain DAMVIQNPRYQVTQFGKPVTLSCSQTLNHNVMYWYQQKSSQAPKLLFHYYDKDFNNEADTPDNFQSRRPNTSFCFLDIRSPGLGDTAMYLCATSTTGGAAYGYTFGSGTRLTVV.

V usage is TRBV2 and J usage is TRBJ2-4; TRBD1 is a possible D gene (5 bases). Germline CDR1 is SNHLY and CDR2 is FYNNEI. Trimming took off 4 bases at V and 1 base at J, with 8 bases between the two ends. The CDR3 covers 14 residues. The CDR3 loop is CASSGRQAKNIQYF. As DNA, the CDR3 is TGTGCCAGCAGTGGTCGACAGGCCAAAAACATTCAGTACTTC. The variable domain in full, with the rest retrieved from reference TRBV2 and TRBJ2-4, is EPEVTQTPSHQVTQMGQEVILRCVPISNHLYFYWYRQILGQKVEFLVSFYNNEISEKSEIFDDQFSVERPDGSNFTLKIRSTKLEDSAMYFCASSGRQAKNIQYFGAGTRLSVL.

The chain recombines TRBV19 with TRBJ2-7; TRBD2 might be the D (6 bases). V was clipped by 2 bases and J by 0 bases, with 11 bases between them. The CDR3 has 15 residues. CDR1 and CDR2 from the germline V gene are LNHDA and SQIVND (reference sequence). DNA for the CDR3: TGTGCCAGTAGTATATCCGGAGGGAGCTCCTACGAGCAGTACGTC. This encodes CASSISGGSSYEQYV.

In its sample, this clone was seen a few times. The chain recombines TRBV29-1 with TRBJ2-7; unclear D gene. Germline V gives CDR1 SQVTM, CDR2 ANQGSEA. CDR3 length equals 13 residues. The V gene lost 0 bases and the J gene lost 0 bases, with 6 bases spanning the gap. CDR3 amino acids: CSVEEPNSYEQYV. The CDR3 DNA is TGCAGCGTTGAAGAGCCCAACTCCTACGAGCAGTACGTC.

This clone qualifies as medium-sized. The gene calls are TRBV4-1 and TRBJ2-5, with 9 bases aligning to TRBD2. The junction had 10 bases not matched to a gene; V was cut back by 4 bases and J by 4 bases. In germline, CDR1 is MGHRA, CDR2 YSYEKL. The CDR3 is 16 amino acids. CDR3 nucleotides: TGCGCCAGCAGCCCGATGGGCGCGGGGGGGAGAGAGACCCAGTACTTC. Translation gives CASSPMGAGGRETQYF.

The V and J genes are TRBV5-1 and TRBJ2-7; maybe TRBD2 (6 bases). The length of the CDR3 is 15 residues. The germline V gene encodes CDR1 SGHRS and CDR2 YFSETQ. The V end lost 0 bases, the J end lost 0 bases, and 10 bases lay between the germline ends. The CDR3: CASSLGGGTSYEQYF. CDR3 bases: TGCGCCAGCAGCTTGGGTGGGGGGACCTCCTACGAGCAGTACTTC.

The CDR3 sequence is CASRKLAGGSNEQFF. DNA of the CDR3: TGTGCCAGCAGGAAACTAGCGGGAGGTTCCAATGAGCAGTTCTTC. The chain recombines TRBV6-5 with TRBJ2-1; 12 bases align to TRBD2. There are 15 residues in the CDR3. The V and J ends lost 6 bases and 6 bases, in that order; junction bases with no gene match: 6. Germline V lookup: CDR1 MNHEY, CDR2 SVGAGI.